This T cell receptor beta chain is drawn from a study of blood T cell repertoires in COVID-19. Study in general: The United States, Italy and Spain were the sources of the acute and convalescent COVID-19 samples. Sources were T cells, B-cell-depleted T cells, or PBMCs; the material itself was cDNA or gDNA.

Profiled with immunoSEQ multiplex PCR; TCRdb holds only in-frame clones, not every one. Of 90,000 to 100,000 clones listed, 75% to 90% are singletons. The clonotype was recovered from an elderly man with acute or convalescent COVID-19. Sequenced: peripheral blood.

CDR3 sequence: CAWSRGSGYTF. The CDR3 DNA follows: TGTGCCTGGAGCCGGGGTTCCGGCTACACCTTC. The V gene is TRBV30, the J gene TRBJ1-2, with D hard to call. The CDR3 has 11 residues. Germline lookup yields CDR1 GTSNPN and CDR2 SVGIG (reference sequence). V was cut by 3 bases and J by 8 bases, with 10 bases left in between.